The clone carrying this TCR beta chain was detected only once. The data were taken from a study of T cells in Graves' hyperthyroidism and ophthalmopathy. TCR beta CDR3 regions were amplified from RNA. The HTBI set primed first-round TCR CDR3 RT-PCR. Via MiXCR, TCRdb re-called the multiplex PCR reads, giving one row per CDR3 protein. The sample has hundreds of thousands of distinct CDR3 sequences, over 35% seen once. The sample was blood. This sequence originates from a young man with Graves' hyperthyroidism.

The CDR3 nucleotides are TGTGCCATCAGTGAGTGGGGTAGGGAAAACCAGGAGCCCACAGATACGCAGTATTTT. Translating gives CAISEWGRENQEPTDTQYF. The V and J genes are TRBV10-3 and TRBJ2-3; D is uncertain. Trimming removed 1 base from V and 2 bases from J, with 22 bases in between. Germline-derived CDR1 and CDR2 are ENHRY and SYGVKD. CDR3 length equals 19 residues.